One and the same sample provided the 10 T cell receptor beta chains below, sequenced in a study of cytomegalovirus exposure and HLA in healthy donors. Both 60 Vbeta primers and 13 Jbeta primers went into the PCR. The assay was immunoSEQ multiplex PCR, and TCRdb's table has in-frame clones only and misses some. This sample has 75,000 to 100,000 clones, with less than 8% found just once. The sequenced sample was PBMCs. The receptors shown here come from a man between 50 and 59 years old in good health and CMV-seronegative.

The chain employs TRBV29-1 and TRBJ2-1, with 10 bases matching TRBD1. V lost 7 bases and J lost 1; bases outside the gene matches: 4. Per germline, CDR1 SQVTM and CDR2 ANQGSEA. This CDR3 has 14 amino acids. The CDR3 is CSGSGQGSYNEQFF. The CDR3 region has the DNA TGCAGCGGATCGGGACAGGGGTCCTACAATGAGCAGTTCTTC.

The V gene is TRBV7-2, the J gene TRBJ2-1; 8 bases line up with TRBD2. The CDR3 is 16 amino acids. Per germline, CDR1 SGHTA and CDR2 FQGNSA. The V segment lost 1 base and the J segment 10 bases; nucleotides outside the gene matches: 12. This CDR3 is CASSLVSLGRAGEQFF. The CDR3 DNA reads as TGTGCCAGCAGCTTAGTTTCGCTCGGGAGGGCCGGGGAGCAGTTCTTC.

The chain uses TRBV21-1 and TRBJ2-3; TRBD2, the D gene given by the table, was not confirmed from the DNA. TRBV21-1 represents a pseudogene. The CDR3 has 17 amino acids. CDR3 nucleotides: TGTGCCAGCAGCAAAGAAGCTAGCGGGGGGGCTTCGGATACGCAGTATTTT. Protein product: CASSKEASGGASDTQYF.

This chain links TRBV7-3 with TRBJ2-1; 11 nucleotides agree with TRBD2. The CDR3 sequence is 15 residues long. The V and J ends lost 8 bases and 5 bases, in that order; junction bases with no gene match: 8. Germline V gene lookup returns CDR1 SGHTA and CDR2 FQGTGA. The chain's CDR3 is CASGAGTSGDNEQFF. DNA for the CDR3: TGTGCCAGCGGAGCCGGGACTAGCGGCGACAATGAGCAGTTCTTC.

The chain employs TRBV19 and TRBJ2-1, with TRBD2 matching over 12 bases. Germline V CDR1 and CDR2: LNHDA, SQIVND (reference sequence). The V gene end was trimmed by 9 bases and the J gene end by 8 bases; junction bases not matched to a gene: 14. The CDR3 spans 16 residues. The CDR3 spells CASISSGRAGLDEQFF. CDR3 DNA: TGTGCCAGCATATCTAGCGGGAGGGCAGGTTTGGATGAGCAGTTCTTC.

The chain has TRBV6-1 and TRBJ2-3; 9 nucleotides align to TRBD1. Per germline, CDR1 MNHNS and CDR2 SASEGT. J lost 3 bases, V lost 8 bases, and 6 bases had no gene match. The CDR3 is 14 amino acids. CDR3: CASGTGGRTDTQYF. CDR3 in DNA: TGTGCCAGCGGAACAGGGGGCAGGACAGATACGCAGTATTTT.

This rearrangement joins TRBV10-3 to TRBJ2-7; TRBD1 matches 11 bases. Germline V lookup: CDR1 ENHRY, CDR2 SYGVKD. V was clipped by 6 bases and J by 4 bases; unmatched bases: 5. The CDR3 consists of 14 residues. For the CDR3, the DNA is TGTGCCATCAGGTCCGGGACAGGGGGGTACGAGCAGTACTTC. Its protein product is CAIRSGTGGYEQYF.

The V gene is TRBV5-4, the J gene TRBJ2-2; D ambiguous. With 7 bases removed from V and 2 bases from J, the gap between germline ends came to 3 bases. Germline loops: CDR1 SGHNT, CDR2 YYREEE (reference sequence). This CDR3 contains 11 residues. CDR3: CASQNTGELFF. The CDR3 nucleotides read TGTGCCAGCCAAAACACCGGGGAGCTGTTTTTT.

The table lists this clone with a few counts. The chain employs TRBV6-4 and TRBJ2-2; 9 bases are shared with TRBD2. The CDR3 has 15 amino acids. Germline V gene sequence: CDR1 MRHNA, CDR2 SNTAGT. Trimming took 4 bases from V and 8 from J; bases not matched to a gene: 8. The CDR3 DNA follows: TGTGCCAGCAGTGTTGGTAGCGGGAGATCTGGGGAGCTGTTTTTT. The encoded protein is CASSVGSGRSGELFF.

CDR3 nucleotide sequence: TGTGCCACCAGCAGAGATCGCTCTGGGGCCAACGTCCTGACTTTC. It yields the protein CATSRDRSGANVLTF. V and J are TRBV15 and TRBJ2-6; D is uncertain. The CDR3 extends over 15 amino acids. Germline CDR1 LNHNV, CDR2 YYDKDF (reference sequence). Trimming shortened V by 0 bases and J by 0 bases, and 3 bases separated the two germline ends.